This TCR beta chain was recovered during a study of blood T cell repertoires in COVID-19. The V segment lost 7 bases and the J segment 7 bases; nucleotides outside the gene matches: 17. CDR3 length equals 16 residues. CDR1 SGHRS and CDR2 YFSETQ come from the germline V gene. TCRdb's table, derived via immunoSEQ multiplex PCR, lists solely in-frame clones and lacks some. This sample has 150,000 to 250,000 clones, with roughly four fifths found just once. The chain has TRBV5-1 and TRBJ2-3; 8 nucleotides align to TRBD2. The sequencing sample was made of PBMCs or T cells enriched from blood (not recorded which). The clonotype originates from a man in his forties who had recovered from COVID-19. For the CDR3, the DNA is TGCGCCAGCGGCAGTCCAAGCGGGAGTAGGAAGAATACGCAGTATTTT. Translation: CASGSPSGSRKNTQYF.